The rows below give T cell receptor beta chains drawn from one sample of a study of blood T cells in healthy people across ages. Each CDR3 protein is one row after TCRdb ran MiXCR on the 5' RACE reads. The sample lists 1.8 million or so distinct CDR3 sequences; 35% to 50% were seen once. Sequencing was done on a sample of blood. These receptors all come from a human donor in good health. Both conserved end residues are part of each CDR3. D genes are given only for firm matches. Clone size, where shown, is once, few, many, or a class for clones that have expanded.

CDR3: CSVVQQTPAEDEQYF
DNA: TGCAGCGTTGTCCAACAAACGCCAGCAGAGGATGAGCAGTATTTT
V: TRBV29-1
J: TRBJ2-3
D: -
size: -

CDR3: CASTRTGAYYGYTF
DNA: TGTGCCAGCACCCGGACAGGGGCCTACTATGGCTACACCTTC
V: TRBV6-1
J: TRBJ1-2
D: TRBD1
size: few

CDR3: CAGSDPTVLQSYEQYF
DNA: TGTGCCGGCAGTGACCCGACAGTACTACAATCCTACGAGCAGTACTTC
V: TRBV2
J: TRBJ2-7
D: -
size: -

CDR3: CASSVAAQSYEQYF
DNA: TGTGCCAGCAGCGTAGCTGCCCAGAGCTACGAGCAGTACTTC
V: TRBV9
J: TRBJ2-7
D: -
size: many

CDR3: CASSDGAYQETQYF
DNA: TGCGCCAGCAGCGACGGGGCTTATCAAGAGACCCAGTACTTC
V: TRBV5-1
J: TRBJ2-5
D: -
size: -

CDR3: CASSKGGRPNSPLHF
DNA: TGTGCCAGCAGTAAGGGGGGGCGCCCCAATTCACCCCTCCACTTT
V: TRBV9
J: TRBJ1-6
D: -
size: -

CDR3: CASRRGASDTQYF
DNA: TGTGCCAGCAGACGGGGGGCGTCGGATACGCAGTATTTT
V: TRBV7-2
J: TRBJ2-3
D: -
size: -

CDR3: CATSREIGTVQYF
DNA: TGTGCCACCAGCAGGGAGATCGGTACTGTGCAGTACTTC
V: TRBV15
J: TRBJ2-7
D: -
size: few

CDR3: CSAGEIGPFSVDTQYF
DNA: TGCAGTGCTGGTGAGATTGGACCCTTCTCCGTGGATACGCAGTATTTT
V: TRBV20-1
J: TRBJ2-3
D: -
size: -

CDR3: CASSFSQSHNYGYTF
DNA: TGTGCCAGCAGCTTCTCACAGTCCCATAACTATGGCTACACCTTC
V: TRBV7-8
J: TRBJ1-2
D: -
size: -

CDR3: CASSPLMGGVSAEAFF
DNA: TGTGCCAGCAGTCCGCTGATGGGGGGGGTTAGTGCTGAAGCTTTCTTT
V: TRBV28
J: TRBJ1-1
D: -
size: -

CDR3: CASSLNPSWLSYNEQFF
DNA: TGTGCCAGCAGTCTAAACCCTAGCTGGCTATCCTACAATGAGCAGTTCTTC
V: TRBV12-3/TRBV12-4
J: TRBJ2-1
D: -
size: -

CDR3: CATSRDLGSSYEQYF
DNA: TGTGCCACCAGCAGAGATCTGGGAAGCTCCTACGAGCAGTACTTC
V: TRBV15
J: TRBJ2-7
D: -
size: few

CDR3: CASSSVTETLLETQYF
DNA: TGTGCCAGCAGCTCGGTAACCGAGACTCTCCTCGAGACCCAGTACTTC
V: TRBV7-9
J: TRBJ2-5
D: -
size: -

CDR3: CATSEPRLAGGPYNEQFF
DNA: TGTGCCACCAGTGAGCCAAGACTAGCGGGGGGCCCTTACAATGAGCAGTTCTTC
V: TRBV24-1
J: TRBJ2-1
D: TRBD2
size: once

CDR3: CSVDRVFYGYTF
DNA: TGCAGCGTCGACAGGGTGTTTTATGGCTACACCTTC
V: TRBV29-1
J: TRBJ1-2
D: TRBD1
size: few

CDR3: CAIRGTGYDYGYTF
DNA: TGTGCCATCAGGGGGACAGGTTATGACTATGGCTACACCTTC
V: TRBV10-3
J: TRBJ1-2
D: TRBD1
size: few

CDR3: CASTRTGQLPEAFF
DNA: TGCGCCAGCACTCGGACAGGGCAGCTTCCGGAAGCTTTCTTT
V: TRBV4-1
J: TRBJ1-1
D: TRBD1
size: few

CDR3: CSARSTGWHNQPQHF
DNA: TGCAGTGCTAGGAGCACAGGGTGGCACAATCAGCCCCAGCATTTT
V: TRBV20-1
J: TRBJ1-5
D: -
size: -

CDR3: CSVADRDNHGYTF
DNA: TGCAGCGTTGCCGACAGGGATAACCATGGCTACACCTTC
V: TRBV29-1
J: TRBJ1-2
D: TRBD1
size: -

CDR3: CASSHGVRGEKLFF
DNA: TGCGCCAGCAGCCACGGGGTCAGAGGAGAAAAACTGTTTTTT
V: TRBV4-1
J: TRBJ1-4
D: -
size: -

CDR3: CATSRERGQGVTYEQYF
DNA: TGTGCCACCAGCAGAGAAAGAGGGCAGGGGGTAACCTACGAGCAGTACTTC
V: TRBV15
J: TRBJ2-7
D: TRBD1
size: -

CDR3: CSASLGSLSYEQYF
DNA: TGCAGTGCTAGTTTGGGGTCTTTATCCTACGAGCAGTACTTC
V: TRBV20-1
J: TRBJ2-7
D: -
size: -

CDR3: CASRRDGNTEAFF
DNA: TGTGCCAGCAGGCGGGACGGCAACACTGAAGCTTTCTTT
V: TRBV9
J: TRBJ1-1
D: -
size: -

CDR3: CSVSGAPLVDTQYF
DNA: TGCAGTGTCTCCGGGGCACCCTTGGTAGATACGCAGTATTTT
V: TRBV20-1
J: TRBJ2-3
D: -
size: few

CDR3: CASSQDVLGPEAFF
DNA: TGCGCCAGCAGCCAAGATGTACTAGGCCCTGAAGCTTTCTTT
V: TRBV4-1
J: TRBJ1-1
D: -
size: -

CDR3: CASSPPLSTDTQYF
DNA: TGTGCCAGCTCACCACCGCTAAGCACAGATACGCAGTATTTT
V: TRBV18
J: TRBJ2-3
D: -
size: -

CDR3: CASSQVGTGFQPQHF
DNA: TGTGCCAGCAGCCAAGTCGGGACAGGGTTTCAGCCCCAGCATTTT
V: TRBV4-2
J: TRBJ1-5
D: TRBD1
size: -

CDR3: CSARDPTGGLGQPQHF
DNA: TGCAGTGCTAGAGATCCCACAGGGGGGTTAGGACAGCCCCAGCATTTT
V: TRBV20-1
J: TRBJ1-5
D: TRBD1
size: few

CDR3: CASSQVGGGTQYF
DNA: TGCGCCAGCAGCCAAGTTGGGGGAGGTACGCAGTATTTT
V: TRBV4-1
J: TRBJ2-3
D: -
size: -

CDR3: CASSLEVLGAGSEETQYF
DNA: TGCGCCAGCAGCTTGGAAGTGTTGGGCGCGGGTTCGGAAGAGACCCAGTACTTC
V: TRBV5-1
J: TRBJ2-5
D: -
size: -

CDR3: CASSYSGGANNEQFF
DNA: TGTGCCAGCAGTTACAGCGGGGGGGCTAACAATGAGCAGTTCTTC
V: TRBV6-4
J: TRBJ2-1
D: TRBD2
size: many

CDR3: CASNPTQGTQPQHF
DNA: TGTGCCAGCAACCCAACACAGGGGACGCAGCCCCAGCATTTT
V: TRBV6-6
J: TRBJ1-5
D: TRBD1
size: -

CDR3: CASSIIQGSEAFF
DNA: TGTGCCAGTAGTATAATCCAGGGGAGTGAAGCTTTCTTT
V: TRBV19
J: TRBJ1-1
D: -
size: -

CDR3: CSARGRDFYEQYF
DNA: TGCAGTGCCCGGGGCAGAGACTTTTACGAGCAGTACTTC
V: TRBV20-1
J: TRBJ2-7
D: -
size: -

CDR3: CASRRSGVHPYNEQFF
DNA: TGCGCCAGCAGAAGGAGCGGGGTGCACCCCTACAATGAGCAGTTCTTC
V: TRBV5-1
J: TRBJ2-1
D: TRBD2
size: few

CDR3: CASSPFWMGQGLETQYF
DNA: TGTGCCAGCAGCCCCTTCTGGATGGGACAGGGGCTGGAGACCCAGTACTTC
V: TRBV11-2
J: TRBJ2-5
D: TRBD1
size: once

CDR3: CASSLEGREETQYF
DNA: TGCGCCAGCAGCTTGGAGGGGCGAGAAGAGACCCAGTACTTC
V: TRBV5-1
J: TRBJ2-5
D: -
size: -

CDR3: CASSPLPGYGYTF
DNA: TGTGCCAGCAGCCCCCTTCCGGGGTATGGCTACACCTTC
V: TRBV5-6
J: TRBJ1-2
D: -
size: -

CDR3: CSARLRLASFQETQYF
DNA: TGCAGTGCTAGGTTGAGACTTGCGTCCTTCCAAGAGACCCAGTACTTC
V: TRBV20-1
J: TRBJ2-5
D: -
size: -

CDR3: CASSGRSYNSPLHF
DNA: TGTGCCAGCAGCGGACGGTCCTATAATTCACCCCTCCACTTT
V: TRBV7-2
J: TRBJ1-6
D: -
size: -

CDR3: CSVREGSSYNEQFF
DNA: TGCAGTGTAAGAGAGGGAAGCTCCTACAATGAGCAGTTCTTC
V: TRBV20-1
J: TRBJ2-1
D: -
size: -